One sample yielded the 8 T cell receptor beta chains listed below, sequenced in a study of blood T cell repertoires in COVID-19. Clones were sequenced by immunoSEQ multiplex PCR, and TCRdb holds only the in-frame ones, with some missing. Counted here are some 350,000 clones, 85% to 90% occurring once; the ten biggest clones make up approximately 1%. The specimen sequenced was PBMCs or T cells enriched from blood (not recorded which). These receptors all come from a man aged 18 to 30 who had recovered from COVID-19.

As for this clone: Other DNA sequences in this specimen translate into the identical CDR3. V gene TRBV4-2 combines with J gene TRBJ2-1, with 8 bases matching TRBD2. The CDR3 has 15 residues. From germline, CDR1 is LGHNA and CDR2 YNFKEQ. The V and J ends lost 2 bases and 4 bases, in that order; junction bases with no gene match: 4. CDR3 sequence (DNA): TGTGCCAGCAGCCAAACTAGCGGTATATACAATGAGCAGTTCTTC. Its protein is CASSQTSGIYNEQFF.

The chain is built from TRBV5-1 and TRBJ1-2; D possibly corresponds to TRBD1 (6 bases). V lost 2 bases to trimming and J lost 2 bases, with 10 bases between them. This CDR3 is built from 14 residues. Germline V CDR1 and CDR2: SGHRS, YFSETQ. DNA for the CDR3: TGCGCCAGCAGCTTACTCCAGGGGAACTATGGCTACACCTTC. Translated, it gives CASSLLQGNYGYTF.

CDR3 protein: CASRPGGDYGYTF. The CDR3 region has the DNA TGTGCCAGCAGGCCTGGGGGCGACTATGGCTACACCTTC. The chain links TRBV6-5 to TRBJ1-2; the D gene is possibly TRBD1 (6 bases). The CDR3 length is 13 residues. With 6 bases removed from V and 3 bases from J, the gap between germline ends came to 11 bases. Germline lookup yields CDR1 MNHEY and CDR2 SVGAGI.

This clone occurred once. The chain couples TRBV6-5 to TRBJ1-6, with TRBD1 matching 8 bases. Trimming cost V 7 bases and J 10 bases; bases outside gene matches: 6. Germline CDR1 and CDR2: MNHEY and SVGAGI. CDR3 length equals 13 residues. This CDR3 is CASKEQGVSPLHF. The CDR3 DNA reads TGTGCCAGCAAAGAACAGGGGGTGTCACCCCTCCACTTT.

Only a few counts were recorded for this clone. This rearrangement joins TRBV2 to TRBJ1-2, with D hard to call. The CDR3 has 13 amino acids. The germline V gene encodes CDR1 SNHLY and CDR2 FYNNEI. The V end was cut by 2 bases, the J end by 8 bases, with 12 bases between. DNA of the CDR3: TGTGCCAGCAGTGAATTTTTGACCAGGGGCTACACCTTC. It specifies CASSEFLTRGYTF.

This chain connects TRBV5-1 to TRBJ1-2, with TRBD1 identical over 7 bases. CDR1 and CDR2 (germline): SGHRS, YFSETQ. This CDR3 region has 16 residues. The trim removed 4 bases at V and 7 bases at J, leaving 16 bases unmatched. The CDR3 DNA reads TGCGCCAGCAGCAAGACCGAATCAGGGGGAGTAGGTGGCTACACCTTC. Residues: CASSKTESGGVGGYTF.

V is TRBV9 and J is TRBJ2-1, with 7 positions matching TRBD2. Germline CDR1 and CDR2: SGDLS and YYNGEE. J was trimmed by 9 bases and V by 4 bases; bases with no gene match: 22. The CDR3 totals 18 residues. CDR3 residues: CASSSMKWYGAGALEQFF. In DNA, the CDR3 is TGTGCCAGCAGCAGCATGAAGTGGTACGGCGCGGGAGCTCTTGAGCAGTTCTTC.

The DNA of the CDR3 is TGTGCCAGCAGCTTAGACATCGACAGGGCTTCACCCCTCCACTTT. Translating it yields CASSLDIDRASPLHF. The chain is built from TRBV11-2 and TRBJ1-6, with 7 positions matching TRBD1. Per germline, CDR1 SGHAT and CDR2 FQNNGV. Germline trimming cut 0 bases from V and 9 bases from J; bases unmatched to any gene: 5. There are 15 residues in the CDR3.